The 7 T cell receptor beta chains below come from one sample, sequenced in a study of blood T cell repertoires in COVID-19. The assay was immunoSEQ multiplex PCR, and TCRdb's table has in-frame clones only and misses some. Here the sample spans about 330,000 clones, approximately 89% being singletons. Sequencing input: PBMCs or T cells enriched from blood (not recorded which). The origin of the receptors is a young man who had recovered from COVID-19.

CDR3 DNA sequence: TGTGCCAGCAGTCTCTACGCGGGGGGCACCGGGGAGCTGTTTTTT. This codes for CASSLYAGGTGELFF. The rearrangement joins TRBV28 to TRBJ2-2; 8 bases match TRBD2. This CDR3 spans 15 amino acids. Germline CDR1 is MDHEN and CDR2 is SYDVKM. The ends lost 5 bases at V and 4 bases at J; junction bases unmatched: 6.

This chain joins TRBV24-1 and TRBJ2-7, with a possible D match to TRBD2 (6 bases). V was clipped by 0 bases and J by 1 base, with 12 bases between them. CDR1 and CDR2 from the germline V gene are KGHDR and SFDVKD. The CDR3 is 16 residues long. The DNA for the CDR3 is TGTGCCACCAGTGATTTGGAGAGGCGGGGTTCCTACGAGCAGTACTTC. Translating it yields CATSDLERRGSYEQYF.

This chain uses TRBV24-1 with TRBJ1-2; TRBD1 aligns across 11 bases. CDR3 length: 16 amino acids. Germline assignment: CDR1 KGHDR and CDR2 SFDVKD. Trimming took 4 bases from V and 7 from J; bases not matched to a gene: 10. CDR3 sequence: CATSDQRTGGLSGYTF. The CDR3 DNA is TGTGCCACCAGTGACCAGAGGACAGGGGGCTTAAGTGGCTACACCTTC.

The chain combines TRBV6-5 with TRBJ1-4, with a possible D match to TRBD1 (6 bases). The germline gives CDR1 MNHEY, CDR2 SVGAGI. V was pared by 6 bases and J by 8 bases, with 16 bases between. The CDR3 contains 14 residues. The CDR3 nucleotides are TGTGCCAGCAGAAACCCGAGGGGGGGGGAAAAACTGTTTTTT. Translated, it gives CASRNPRGGEKLFF.

In this sample, this clone turned up once. The junction departs from the called germline gene at one end, perhaps through a read error. The CDR3 spells CASSLSGQAETQYF. Here the CDR3 DNA reads TGTGCCAGCAGCTTATCCGGACAAGCAGAGACCCAGTACTTC. V gene TRBV28 combines with J gene TRBJ2-5, with D perhaps matching TRBD1 (5 bases). Looked up from germline, CDR1 is MDHEN and CDR2 is SYDVKM. The CDR3 is 14 amino acids.

The chain couples TRBV7-6 to TRBJ1-5; D not certain. V shed 5 bases and J shed 2 bases, with 7 bases lying between them. Germline CDR1 and CDR2: SGHVS and FNYEAQ. This CDR3 comprises 13 residues. The CDR3 DNA follows: TGTGCCAGCAGCCCCACGGGCAATCAGCCCCAGCATTTT. It translates to CASSPTGNQPQHF.

This clone was found once. The genes are TRBV9 and TRBJ2-7; possibly TRBD2 for D (5 bases). With 0 bases removed from V and 6 bases from J, the gap between germline ends came to 16 bases. The CDR3 is 15 residues long. The germline V gene has CDR1 SGDLS and CDR2 YYNGEE. The CDR3 is CASSVDTGFRGEQYF. The DNA of the CDR3 is TGTGCCAGCAGCGTAGATACGGGGTTCAGAGGCGAGCAGTACTTC.